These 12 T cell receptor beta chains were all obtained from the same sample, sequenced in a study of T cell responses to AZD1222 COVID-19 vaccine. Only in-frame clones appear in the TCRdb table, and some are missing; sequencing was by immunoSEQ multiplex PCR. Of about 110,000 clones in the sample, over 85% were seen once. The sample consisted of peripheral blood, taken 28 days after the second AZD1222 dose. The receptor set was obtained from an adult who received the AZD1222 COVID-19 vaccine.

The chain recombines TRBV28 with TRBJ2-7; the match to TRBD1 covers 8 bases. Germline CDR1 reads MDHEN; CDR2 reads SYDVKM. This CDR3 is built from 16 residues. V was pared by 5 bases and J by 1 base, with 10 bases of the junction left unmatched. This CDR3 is CASSVPGQGASYEQYF. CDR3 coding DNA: TGTGCCAGCAGTGTCCCCGGACAGGGCGCTTCCTACGAGCAGTACTTC.

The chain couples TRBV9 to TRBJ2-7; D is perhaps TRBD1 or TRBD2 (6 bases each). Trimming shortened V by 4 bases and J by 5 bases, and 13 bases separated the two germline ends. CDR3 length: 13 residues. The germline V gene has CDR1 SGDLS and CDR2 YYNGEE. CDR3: CASSRSGEDEQYF. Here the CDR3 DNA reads TGTGCCAGCAGCAGATCAGGGGAGGACGAGCAGTACTTC.

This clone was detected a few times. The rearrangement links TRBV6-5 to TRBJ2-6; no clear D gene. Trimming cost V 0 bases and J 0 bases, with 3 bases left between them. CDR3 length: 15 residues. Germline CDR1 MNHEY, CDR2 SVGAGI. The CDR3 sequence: CASSYSGSGANVLTF. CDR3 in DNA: TGTGCCAGCAGTTACTCCGGCTCTGGGGCCAACGTCCTGACTTTC.

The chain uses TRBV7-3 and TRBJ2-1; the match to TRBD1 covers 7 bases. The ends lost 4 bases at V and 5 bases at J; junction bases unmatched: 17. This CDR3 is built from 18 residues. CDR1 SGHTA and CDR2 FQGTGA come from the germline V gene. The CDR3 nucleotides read TGTGCCAGCAGCTCATTCCCTGGGACGACAGGGTGGCACAATGAGCAGTTCTTC. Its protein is CASSSFPGTTGWHNEQFF.

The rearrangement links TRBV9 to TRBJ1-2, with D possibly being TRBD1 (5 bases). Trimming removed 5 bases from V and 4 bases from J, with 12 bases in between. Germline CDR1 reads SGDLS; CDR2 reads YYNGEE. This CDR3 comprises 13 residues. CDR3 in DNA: TGTGCCAGCAGGGGGGAACACACCTATGGCTACACCTTC. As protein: CASRGEHTYGYTF.

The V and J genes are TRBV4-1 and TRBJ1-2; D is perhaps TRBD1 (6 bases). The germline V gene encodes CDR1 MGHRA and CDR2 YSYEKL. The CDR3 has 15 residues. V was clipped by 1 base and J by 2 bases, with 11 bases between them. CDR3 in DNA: TGCGCCAGCAGCCAAGTACAGGGTGAGAACTATGGCTACACCTTC. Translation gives CASSQVQGENYGYTF.

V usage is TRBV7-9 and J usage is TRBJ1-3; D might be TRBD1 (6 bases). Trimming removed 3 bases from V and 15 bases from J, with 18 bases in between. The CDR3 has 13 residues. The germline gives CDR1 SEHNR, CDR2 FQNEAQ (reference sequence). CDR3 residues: CASSLDGGRGKYF. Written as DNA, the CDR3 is TGTGCCAGCAGCTTGGATGGGGGCCGGGGGAAATATTTT. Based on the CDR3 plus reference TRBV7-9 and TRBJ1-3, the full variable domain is DTGVSQNPRHKITKRGQNVTFRCDPISEHNRLYWYRQTLGQGPEFLTYFQNEAQLEKSRLLSDRFSAERPKGSFSTLEIQRTEQGDSAMYLCASSLDGGRGKYFGEGSWLTVV.

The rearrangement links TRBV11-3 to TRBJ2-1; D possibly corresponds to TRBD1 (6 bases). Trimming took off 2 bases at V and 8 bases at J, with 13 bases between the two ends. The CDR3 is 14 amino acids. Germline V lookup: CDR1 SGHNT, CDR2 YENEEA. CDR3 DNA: TGTGCCAGCAGCTTAAGGGGGAACGATTATGAGCAGTTCTTC. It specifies CASSLRGNDYEQFF.

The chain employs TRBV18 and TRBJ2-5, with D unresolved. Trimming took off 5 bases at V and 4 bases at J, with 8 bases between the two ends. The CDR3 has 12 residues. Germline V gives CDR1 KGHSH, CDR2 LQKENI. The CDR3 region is CASSDGLETQYF. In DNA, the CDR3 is TGTGCCAGCTCAGATGGGTTAGAGACCCAGTACTTC.

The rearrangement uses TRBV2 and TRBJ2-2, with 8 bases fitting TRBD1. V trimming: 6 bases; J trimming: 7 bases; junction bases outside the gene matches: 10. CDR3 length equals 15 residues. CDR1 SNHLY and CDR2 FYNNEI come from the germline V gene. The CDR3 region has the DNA TGTGCCAGCAGCCGGGACAGGTGGAGCGGCGGGGAGCTGTTTTTT. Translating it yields CASSRDRWSGGELFF.

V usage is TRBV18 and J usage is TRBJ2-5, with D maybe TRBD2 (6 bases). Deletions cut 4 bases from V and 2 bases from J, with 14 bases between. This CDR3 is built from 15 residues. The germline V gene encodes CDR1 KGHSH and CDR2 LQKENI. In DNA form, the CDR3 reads TGTGCCAGCTCACAAACGACGGGACTGCAAGAGACCCAGTACTTC. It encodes CASSQTTGLQETQYF.

DNA of the CDR3: TGCGCCAGCAGCTTGGCCATTCCGTCCTACGAGCAGTACTTC. Its protein product is CASSLAIPSYEQYF. The chain couples TRBV5-1 to TRBJ2-7; D ambiguous. Germline V gives CDR1 SGHRS, CDR2 YFSETQ. V lost 0 bases and J 1 base, leaving 8 bases between the germline ends. The CDR3 loop spans 14 amino acids.